Shown below are 27 T cell receptor beta chains from a single sample sequenced in a study of identical twins. In TCRdb, the 5' RACE reads were re-called with MiXCR into one record per CDR3 protein. The sample yields just over 450,000 distinct CDR3 sequences, 14% seen once. This sample was shared with a second study, whose subject was yellow fever vaccine responses in identical twins.

The sample comprised CD4+ T cells sorted from blood. The source of these receptors is a woman aged 18-35 years in good health.

A few counts support this clonotype. This chain connects TRBV3-1 to TRBJ2-5; 7 nucleotides agree with TRBD1. Per the germline V gene, CDR1 is LGHDT and CDR2 is YNNKEL (reference sequence). V gave up 4 bases and J gave up 4 bases; unmatched junction bases: 12. The CDR3 is made up of 16 amino acids. CDR3 sequence (DNA): TGTGCCAGCAGCCCCCCGGGCAGGGGGTACAGAGAGACCCAGTACTTC. It specifies CASSPPGRGYRETQYF.

The J gene is TRBJ2-7, the V gene TRBV6-1; D remains ambiguous. V was shortened by 0 bases and J by 7 bases, with 10 bases between the two germline ends. Germline CDR1 MNHNS, CDR2 SASEGT. The CDR3 extends over 13 amino acids. CDR3: CASSEAGFREQYF. In DNA form, the CDR3 reads TGTGCCAGCAGTGAAGCCGGGTTTCGGGAGCAGTACTTC.

This clonotype was observed a few times. The V gene is TRBV7-8, the J gene TRBJ2-3, with TRBD2 as a possible D gene (6 bases). The CDR3 runs to 16 residues. V was trimmed by 6 bases and J by 2 bases, leaving 18 bases between them. Germline loops: CDR1 SGHVS, CDR2 FQNEAQ. DNA for the CDR3: TGTGCCAGCAGGAGATTACAGACTAGATTCACAGATACGCAGTATTTT. It yields the protein CASRRLQTRFTDTQYF.

In its sample, this clonotype was seen a few times. The chain recombines TRBV6-1 with TRBJ2-3; D perhaps matches TRBD2 (6 bases). The germline V gene encodes CDR1 MNHNS and CDR2 SASEGT. Trimming cost V 0 bases and J 6 bases, with 16 bases left between them. The CDR3 sequence is 16 residues long. The DNA for the CDR3 is TGTGCCAGCAGTGAAGCCCCCCCTGGGGGGAGGGATACGCAGTATTTT. Its protein product is CASSEAPPGGRDTQYF.

The chain links TRBV6-2 or TRBV6-3 to TRBJ2-3; D may be TRBD2 (6 bases). Trimming shortened V by 4 bases and J by 0 bases, and 20 bases separated the two germline ends. Germline loops: CDR1 MNHEY, CDR2 SVGEGT. The CDR3 is 18 residues long. The CDR3 loop reads CASSSIGLAEDSTDTQYF. Written as DNA, the CDR3 is TGTGCCAGCAGTTCGATCGGTTTAGCGGAGGATAGCACAGATACGCAGTATTTT.

This clonotype was counted a few times. In DNA form, the CDR3 reads TGTGCCAGCAGGATGGACAGGAACACAGATACGCAGTATTTT. Translating gives CASRMDRNTDTQYF. The gene calls are TRBV6-1 and TRBJ2-3; 7 bases align to TRBD1. Losses at the gene ends were 6 bases for V and 2 bases for J; bases not matched to a gene: 5. The CDR3 is 14 amino acids. Germline V gene sequence: CDR1 MNHNS, CDR2 SASEGT.

The J gene is TRBJ2-3, the V gene TRBV18; 8 positions agree with TRBD2. The V segment lost 1 base and the J segment 4 bases; nucleotides outside the gene matches: 7. The CDR3 contains 16 residues. Per germline, CDR1 KGHSH and CDR2 LQKENI. CDR3 coding DNA: TGTGCCAGCTCACCACTGGACCGGGGGGGAGCAGATACGCAGTATTTT. Amino acids: CASSPLDRGGADTQYF.

The chain couples TRBV10-2 to TRBJ2-6, with D unresolved. The CDR3 consists of 14 residues. From germline, CDR1 is WSHSY and CDR2 SAAADI. The V and J ends lost 3 bases and 0 bases respectively, with 3 bases between them. This chain's CDR3 is CASSEPSGANVLTF. CDR3 nucleotide sequence: TGCGCCAGCAGTGAACCCTCTGGGGCCAACGTCCTGACTTTC.

The chain links TRBV20-1 to TRBJ2-1; D is perhaps TRBD2 (7 bases). Germline assignment: CDR1 DFQATT and CDR2 SNEGSKA (reference sequence). There are 11 residues in the CDR3. The V and J ends lost 5 bases and 10 bases respectively, with 12 bases between them. The CDR3 nucleotides are TGCAGTGCTGTCTCGGGGGGCGAGCAGTTCTTC. Translating gives CSAVSGGEQFF.

This rearrangement joins TRBV12-1 to TRBJ2-1. TRBV12-1 is assigned pseudogene status. This CDR3 comprises 16 residues. The CDR3 here is CASSDRLQLCVNEQFF. Written as DNA, the CDR3 is TGTGCCAGCAGCGACCGACTCCAACTATGTGTCAATGAGCAGTTCTTC.

This chain joins TRBV5-4 and TRBJ2-5; D is perhaps TRBD2 (6 bases). V dropped 4 bases and J dropped 2 bases, with 21 bases sitting between them. Per the germline V gene, CDR1 is SGHNT and CDR2 is YYREEE (reference sequence). The CDR3 loop spans 17 amino acids. CDR3 loop: CASSTVLRTKGQETQYF. The DNA of the CDR3 is TGTGCCAGCAGCACAGTCCTCAGGACTAAGGGTCAAGAGACCCAGTACTTC.

The V gene is TRBV12-3 or TRBV12-4, the J gene TRBJ2-3; D tentatively fits TRBD1 or TRBD2 (5 bases each). Trimming took off 1 base at V and 0 bases at J, with 11 bases between the two ends. The CDR3 loop spans 16 amino acids. The CDR3 nucleotides are TGTGCCAGCAGTTTAGAAGGGACGGTGAGCACAGATACGCAGTATTTT. This encodes CASSLEGTVSTDTQYF.

This clonotype was detected many times. V is TRBV5-1 and J is TRBJ2-7, with D possibly being TRBD2 (5 bases). CDR3 size: 13 residues. Germline CDR1 and CDR2: SGHRS and YFSETQ. Trimming took off 0 bases at V and 4 bases at J, with 8 bases between the two ends. In DNA, the CDR3 is TGCGCCAGCAGCTTGGGGGAGTCGTACGAGCAGTACTTC. Its protein is CASSLGESYEQYF.

This clonotype came up a few times. This chain uses TRBV6-5 with TRBJ2-2; D unresolved. The germline V gene encodes CDR1 MNHEY and CDR2 SVGAGI. V was cut by 8 bases and J by 3 bases, with 4 bases left in between. The CDR3 length is 11 residues. CDR3 region: CASGDTGELFF. CDR3 DNA sequence: TGTGCCAGCGGGGACACCGGGGAGCTGTTTTTT.

V usage is TRBV27 and J usage is TRBJ2-5; 8 nucleotides align to TRBD2. Germline values: CDR1 MNHEY, CDR2 SMNVEV (reference sequence). The J segment lost 5 bases and the V segment lost 6 bases, leaving 8 bases of the junction unmatched. The CDR3 consists of 14 residues. The CDR3: CASRERGRGETQYF. In DNA, the CDR3 is TGTGCCAGCAGGGAGCGGGGGCGGGGGGAGACCCAGTACTTC.

This clonotype has at least ten counts. The chain joins TRBV12-3 or TRBV12-4 to TRBJ2-3; D uncertain. V shed 7 bases and J shed 5 bases, with 16 bases lying between them. The CDR3 runs 14 residues. The CDR3 here is CASTPRVGKDTQYF. CDR3 DNA sequence: TGTGCCAGCACCCCCCGGGTAGGGAAAGATACGCAGTATTTT.

This chain uses TRBV15 with TRBJ2-1; D not certain. Germline assignment: CDR1 LNHNV and CDR2 YYDKDF (reference sequence). Trimming shortened V by 3 bases and J by 4 bases, and 7 bases separated the two germline ends. The CDR3 has 13 residues. CDR3 coding DNA: TGTGCCACCAGCAGCACGTTTTACAATGAGCAGTTCTTC. It specifies CATSSTFYNEQFF.

This clonotype was counted a few times. V gene TRBV3-1 combines with J gene TRBJ2-1, with TRBD2 identical over 9 bases. The CDR3 length is 14 residues. In germline, CDR1 is LGHDT, CDR2 YNNKEL (reference sequence). The V gene end was trimmed by 3 bases and the J gene end by 12 bases; junction bases not matched to a gene: 9. The CDR3 region has the DNA TGTGCCAGCAGCCAGGCGGCGGGGGGGCCGGGGCAGTTCTTC. Translating it yields CASSQAAGGPGQFF.

This clonotype was seen a few times. The rearrangement joins TRBV6-1 to TRBJ2-7; possibly TRBD1 for D (6 bases). CDR3 length: 14 residues. The germline CDR1 and CDR2 sequences are MNHNS and SASEGT. With 7 bases removed from V and 2 bases from J, the gap between germline ends came to 15 bases. The CDR3 DNA is TGTGCCAGCACTGTTACAGAGGGGGCCTACGAGCAGTACTTC. Its protein is CASTVTEGAYEQYF.

In this sample, this clonotype turned up once. The chain joins TRBV11-3 to TRBJ2-2, with D possibly called TRBD1 or TRBD2 (6 bases each). Looked up from germline, CDR1 is SGHNT and CDR2 is YENEEA. The CDR3 covers 16 residues. V lost 5 bases and J lost 5, with 18 bases in between. In nucleotides, the CDR3 is TGTGCCAGCAGCCTCCAAACACAGGGAGGTACCGGGGAGCTGTTTTTT. This sequence encodes CASSLQTQGGTGELFF. The full variable domain, in which reference TRBV11-3 and TRBJ2-2 provide the parts outside the CDR3, is EAGVVQSPRYKIIEKKQPVAFWCNPISGHNTLYWYLQNLGQGPELLIRYENEEAVDDSQLPKDRFSAERLKGVDSTLKIQPAELGDSAVYLCASSLQTQGGTGELFFGEGSRLTVL.

This clonotype was seen a handful of times. The chain links TRBV6-6 to TRBJ2-7, with 7 bases identical to TRBD1. Losses at the gene ends were 2 bases for V and 3 bases for J; bases not matched to a gene: 1. Germline CDR1 is MNHNY and CDR2 is SVGAGI (reference sequence). CDR3 length: 13 residues. The DNA for the CDR3 is TGTGCCAGCAGTTACGGGGACAGCTACGAGCAGTACTTC. Translated: CASSYGDSYEQYF.

There are a few counts of this clonotype. This rearrangement joins TRBV20-1 to TRBJ2-1; 9 nucleotides line up with TRBD2. The CDR3 runs 15 residues. The V segment lost 3 bases and the J segment 7 bases; nucleotides outside the gene matches: 10. The germline V gene has CDR1 DFQATT and CDR2 SNEGSKA (reference sequence). CDR3 amino acids: CSASLPSGVGNEQFF. CDR3 bases: TGCAGTGCTAGTTTGCCTAGCGGGGTGGGAAATGAGCAGTTCTTC.

For the CDR3, the DNA is TGTGCCAGCAGCCGACAGCTAGATTGGGGCTACACCTTC. Its translation: CASSRQLDWGYTF. The J gene is TRBJ1-2, the V gene TRBV6-1; D is possibly TRBD1 (5 bases). The CDR3 runs to 13 residues. The ends were cut back, 6 bases at V and 8 bases at J, with 16 bases in the middle. In germline, CDR1 is MNHNS, CDR2 SASEGT.

The rearrangement uses TRBV11-1 and TRBJ2-5; 8 bases are shared with TRBD1. Trimming took 5 bases from V and 1 from J; bases not matched to a gene: 6. CDR1 SGHAT and CDR2 FQDESV come from the germline V gene (reference sequence). The CDR3 extends over 15 amino acids. CDR3 loop: CASSTRQGIQETQYF. The CDR3 DNA follows: TGTGCCAGCAGCACAAGACAGGGGATCCAAGAGACCCAGTACTTC.

This clonotype was detected only a few times. CDR3 nucleotides: TGTGCCAGCAGCTTGGGGACAGGGGGTGTCTATGGCTACACCTTC. Amino acid sequence: CASSLGTGGVYGYTF. This sequence joins TRBV5-5 and TRBJ1-2, with 10 bases aligning to TRBD1. Per the germline V gene, CDR1 is SGHKS and CDR2 is YYEKEE (reference sequence). V shed 0 bases and J 4 bases; nucleotides not matched to a gene: 3. There are 15 residues in the CDR3.

This chain joins TRBV12-3 or TRBV12-4 and TRBJ1-5, with D possibly matching TRBD1 (5 bases). This CDR3 is built from 14 residues. V was clipped by 2 bases and J by 3 bases, with 8 bases between them. The CDR3: CASSLLGANQPQHF. The CDR3 nucleotides are TGTGCCAGCAGTTTACTCGGGGCCAATCAGCCCCAGCATTTT.

This clonotype has just a few counts. As DNA, the CDR3 is TGTGCCAGTAGTCCACGACCAACGCGGTCCGAGACCCAGTACTTC. The encoded protein is CASSPRPTRSETQYF. This chain uses TRBV19 with TRBJ2-5; no firm D call. CDR1 is LNHDA and CDR2 is SQIVND in the germline V gene (reference sequence). V was cut by 5 bases and J by 5 bases, with 18 bases left in between. The CDR3 is 15 residues long. Supplemented by reference TRBV19 and TRBJ2-5, the full variable domain reads DGGITQSPKYLFRKEGQNVTLSCEQNLNHDAMYWYRQDPGQGLRLIYYSQIVNDFQKGDIAEGYSVSREKKESFPLTVTSAQKNPTAFYLCASSPRPTRSETQYFGPGTRLLVL.